One and the same sample provided the 29 T cell receptor beta chains below, sequenced in a study of PD-1 blockade in mismatch repair-deficient tumors. This table comes from immunoSEQ multiplex PCR, and its TCRdb copy is limited to in-frame clones, with some not included. Found here are some 120,000 clones, roughly 90% of them singletons; the top ten hold 10% to 15%. The sample in question was peripheral blood, obtained approximately 72 weeks after starting pembrolizumab. These receptors all come from an adult with mismatch repair-deficient cancer.

The rearrangement links TRBV4-1 to TRBJ2-7; D perhaps matches TRBD1 (6 bases). V shed 4 bases and J shed 2 bases, with 12 bases lying between them. This CDR3 is built from 14 residues. CDR1 and CDR2 from the germline V gene are MGHRA and YSYEKL. The CDR3 reads CASSPRDTTYEQYF. The CDR3 nucleotides read TGCGCCAGCAGCCCCCGGGACACAACCTACGAGCAGTACTTC.

The V gene is TRBV5-6, the J gene TRBJ2-3; 11 nucleotides line up with TRBD2. This CDR3 is built from 15 residues. Germline loops: CDR1 SGHDT, CDR2 YYEEEE. The V gene end was trimmed by 4 bases and the J gene end by 2 bases; junction bases not matched to a gene: 3. The CDR3 sequence: CASSRGLAVTDTQYF. In DNA form, the CDR3 reads TGTGCCAGCAGCAGGGGACTAGCGGTCACAGATACGCAGTATTTT.

The chain joins TRBV14 to TRBJ1-2; tentatively, D is TRBD1 (6 bases). Germline assignment: CDR1 SGHDN and CDR2 FVKESK. CDR3 length: 14 amino acids. Trimming removed 5 bases at V and 4 bases at J, with 14 bases between. The DNA for the CDR3 is TGTGCCAGCAGCGCACAGGGTAACGGCTATGGCTACACCTTC. The encoded protein is CASSAQGNGYGYTF. The complete variable domain, with remaining parts taken from reference TRBV14 and TRBJ1-2, reads EAGVTQFPSHSVIEKGQTVTLRCDPISGHDNLYWYRRVMGKEIKFLLHFVKESKQDESGMPNNRFLAERTGGTYSTLKVQPAELEDSGVYFCASSAQGNGYGYTFGSGTRLTVV.

The rearrangement uses TRBV28 and TRBJ2-1, with D unclear. This CDR3 contains 15 residues. Trimming stripped 3 bases from V and 2 bases from J, with 11 bases between. From germline, CDR1 is MDHEN and CDR2 SYDVKM. This chain's CDR3 is CASSLGGAAYNEQFF. CDR3 DNA: TGTGCCAGCAGTTTGGGTGGCGCTGCCTACAATGAGCAGTTCTTC.

The gene calls are TRBV28 and TRBJ2-7; TRBD1 matches 7 bases. V gave up 5 bases and J gave up 7 bases; unmatched junction bases: 5. CDR1 MDHEN and CDR2 SYDVKM come from the germline V gene. The CDR3 sequence is 12 residues long. CDR3 sequence (DNA): TGTGCCAGCAGTACAGGGGCGCGGGAGCAGTACTTC. Amino acids: CASSTGAREQYF.

The chain employs TRBV6-5 and TRBJ2-7, with TRBD2 identical over 10 bases. CDR1 and CDR2 from the germline V gene are MNHEY and SVGAGI. The CDR3 contains 15 residues. V was pared by 2 bases and J by 6 bases, with 7 bases of the junction left unmatched. The CDR3 DNA follows: TGTGCCAGCAGTTACGGGCTAGCGGGAGCTCGCGAGCAGTACTTC. Its translation: CASSYGLAGAREQYF.

This clone was seen only once. The genes are TRBV4-3 and TRBJ2-5, with D uncertain. Germline assignment: CDR1 LGHNA and CDR2 YSLEER. The length of the CDR3 is 13 residues. Deletions cut 1 base from V and 9 bases from J, with 12 bases between. The CDR3 loop is CASSQVRSLAQYF. The CDR3, as DNA: TGCGCCAGCAGCCAAGTCAGGTCTTTGGCCCAGTACTTC.

The chain carries TRBV11-2 and TRBJ2-2; 8 nucleotides agree with TRBD1. The V and J ends lost 6 bases and 8 bases, in that order; junction bases with no gene match: 8. The CDR3 sequence is 14 residues long. CDR1 and CDR2 (germline): SGHAT, FQNNGV. Here the CDR3 reads CASSRTGREGELFF. DNA of the CDR3: TGTGCCAGCAGTCGGACAGGGCGAGAGGGGGAGCTGTTTTTT.

The J gene is TRBJ2-1, the V gene TRBV7-9, with 10 bases aligning to TRBD2. V was pared by 5 bases and J by 2 bases, with 6 bases of the junction left unmatched. The CDR3 is made up of 16 amino acids. Germline CDR1 SEHNR, CDR2 FQNEAQ (reference sequence). The CDR3 protein is CASSKLAGIAYNEQFF. The CDR3 DNA follows: TGTGCCAGCAGCAAACTAGCGGGAATCGCCTACAATGAGCAGTTCTTC.

The chain uses TRBV5-6 and TRBJ2-2; possibly TRBD1 or TRBD2 for D (5 bases each). The CDR3 is 15 residues long. The V end lost 4 bases, the J end lost 7 bases, and 17 bases lay between the germline ends. Germline values: CDR1 SGHDT, CDR2 YYEEEE. The DNA for the CDR3 is TGTGCCAGCAGCGGCGGGCTCCAGAGGGGCGGGGAGCTGTTTTTT. Its translation is CASSGGLQRGGELFF.

This clone has just a few counts. The genes are TRBV28 and TRBJ2-2; TRBD2 is a possible D gene (5 bases). V lost 5 bases and J lost 3, with 13 bases in between. The germline gives CDR1 MDHEN, CDR2 SYDVKM. This CDR3 is built from 15 residues. CDR3 DNA sequence: TGTGCCAGCAGTCTGGACTCCTATTACACCGGGGAGCTGTTTTTT. Protein product: CASSLDSYYTGELFF.

The chain joins TRBV19 to TRBJ2-2; D gene ambiguous. Germline CDR1 LNHDA, CDR2 SQIVND (reference sequence). CDR3 length equals 17 residues. Trimming cost V 6 bases and J 3 bases, with 20 bases left between them. For the CDR3, the DNA is TGTGCCAGTAGAGGGCACGGAGCAGGAGAAGACACCGGGGAGCTGTTTTTT. This sequence encodes CASRGHGAGEDTGELFF.

V gene TRBV5-1 combines with J gene TRBJ2-1; TRBD2 is a possible D gene (5 bases). The CDR3 runs 17 residues. Germline CDR1 is SGHRS and CDR2 is YFSETQ. Trimming took off 2 bases at V and 3 bases at J, with 18 bases between the two ends. The CDR3, as DNA: TGCGCCAGCAGCTTAAGGTTACTAGAAGCCCTCTACAATGAGCAGTTCTTC. As protein: CASSLRLLEALYNEQFF.

The genes are TRBV4-1 and TRBJ1-3, with D possibly TRBD1 on 6 matching bases. The V end lost 1 base, the J end lost 4 bases, and 14 bases lay between the germline ends. The CDR3 length is 16 residues. From germline, CDR1 is MGHRA and CDR2 YSYEKL. The CDR3 nucleotides read TGCGCCAGCAGCCAAGGGGGGGGCCGAGGAGGAAACACCATATATTTT. Translation gives CASSQGGGRGGNTIYF.

CDR3 loop: CASSQGGGRLYEQYF. The CDR3 nucleotides read TGTGCCAGCAGCCAAGGGGGCGGGAGGCTCTACGAGCAGTACTTC. The chain links TRBV14 to TRBJ2-7, with TRBD2 matching 8 bases. From germline, CDR1 is SGHDN and CDR2 FVKESK. The CDR3 has 15 residues. V gave up 1 base and J gave up 3 bases; unmatched junction bases: 5.

The CDR3 DNA sequence: TGTGCCAGCAGCGACCGGGACAGCAATCAGCCCCAGCATTTT. This gives the protein CASSDRDSNQPQHF. This rearrangement joins TRBV9 to TRBJ1-5; TRBD1 is a possible D gene (5 bases). The germline V gene has CDR1 SGDLS and CDR2 YYNGEE. This CDR3 is built from 14 residues. Trimming removed 3 bases at V and 1 base at J, with 8 bases between.

The chain recombines TRBV12-5 with TRBJ1-3; D possibly corresponds to TRBD1 (6 bases). Trimming shortened V by 7 bases and J by 0 bases, and 16 bases separated the two germline ends. This CDR3 comprises 16 residues. Germline V CDR1 and CDR2: LGHNT, FRNRAP. CDR3 nucleotides: TGTGCTAGTGCCAACCGGGACAAAGACTCTGGAAACACCATATATTTT. It yields the protein CASANRDKDSGNTIYF.

V is TRBV25-1 and J is TRBJ2-1; TRBD2 is a possible D gene (5 bases). Looked up from germline, CDR1 is MGHDK and CDR2 is SYGVNS. This CDR3 is built from 14 residues. The ends were cut back, 5 bases at V and 7 bases at J, with 15 bases in the middle. CDR3 residues: CASSKLLGGNEQFF. The CDR3 DNA reads as TGTGCCAGCAGTAAGCTACTAGGCGGGAATGAGCAGTTCTTC.

The chain joins TRBV5-4 to TRBJ2-4, with 8 bases lining up with TRBD2. This CDR3 comprises 14 residues. J gave up 6 bases and V 9 bases, and 11 bases lay outside the gene matches. Per germline, CDR1 SGHNT and CDR2 YYREEE (reference sequence). CDR3 residues: CATSTTSARNIQYF. For the CDR3, the DNA is TGTGCCACCTCCACGACTAGCGCTAGAAACATTCAGTACTTC. The full variable domain, with the rest looked up from reference TRBV5-4 and TRBJ2-4, is ETGVTQSPTHLIKTRGQQVTLRCSSQSGHNTVSWYQQALGQGPQFIFQYYREEENGRGNFPPRFSGLQFPNYSSELNVNALELDDSALYLCATSTTSARNIQYFGAGTRLSVL.

V usage is TRBV4-3 and J usage is TRBJ1-4; 7 bases are a match to TRBD1. Germline CDR1 reads LGHNA; CDR2 reads YSLEER. The CDR3 is 16 amino acids. V was clipped by 5 bases and J by 2 bases; unmatched bases: 8. The CDR3 protein is CASSGGKGATNEKLFF. As DNA, the CDR3 is TGCGCCAGCAGCGGAGGCAAGGGGGCGACTAATGAAAAACTGTTTTTT.

The chain is built from TRBV11-2 and TRBJ2-1, with a possible D match to TRBD2 (6 bases). The CDR3 spans 17 residues. Trimming stripped 1 base from V and 4 bases from J, with 17 bases between. CDR1 SGHAT and CDR2 FQNNGV come from the germline V gene. The CDR3 nucleotides are TGTGCCAGCAGCTTAGCTTATATTGGGGACTTTTACAATGAGCAGTTCTTC. It is translated as CASSLAYIGDFYNEQFF.

The chain has TRBV7-9 and TRBJ2-2; D is possibly TRBD1 or TRBD2 (6 bases each). With 1 base removed from V and 0 bases from J, the gap between germline ends came to 12 bases. The CDR3 runs to 17 residues. The germline CDR1 and CDR2 sequences are SEHNR and FQNEAQ (reference sequence). CDR3 DNA: TGTGCCAGCAGCTTAGTGGGGGGCCGCGCGAACACCGGGGAGCTGTTTTTT. Translation: CASSLVGGRANTGELFF.

This rearrangement joins TRBV19 to TRBJ2-2; no clear D gene. Germline CDR1 reads LNHDA; CDR2 reads SQIVND (reference sequence). The CDR3 totals 14 residues. Trimming shortened V by 4 bases and J by 4 bases, and 10 bases separated the two germline ends. CDR3 sequence reads: CASSTETSTGELFF. The DNA for the CDR3 is TGTGCCAGTAGTACGGAGACTTCCACCGGGGAGCTGTTTTTT.

This chain uses TRBV19 with TRBJ2-1; a possible D gene is TRBD1 (5 bases). V lost 6 bases and J lost 4, with 19 bases in between. Germline assignment: CDR1 LNHDA and CDR2 SQIVND (reference sequence). This CDR3 comprises 16 residues. The CDR3 nucleotides are TGTGCCAGTAGCGGAAGGGGAACTCCAGAATACAATGAGCAGTTCTTC. This encodes CASSGRGTPEYNEQFF.

V is TRBV18 and J is TRBJ2-7; no reliable D call. Trimming took 6 bases from V and 0 from J, leaving 12 bases between them. CDR3 length equals 14 residues. The germline gives CDR1 KGHSH, CDR2 LQKENI. DNA for the CDR3: TGTGCCAGCTCGGTTACCGGGCTCTCCTACGAGCAGTACTTC. Translating gives CASSVTGLSYEQYF.

The chain joins TRBV7-2 to TRBJ2-2; 10 nucleotides agree with TRBD2. V lost 7 bases and J lost 7; bases outside the gene matches: 9. CDR1 is SGHTA and CDR2 is FQGNSA in the germline V gene. The CDR3 extends over 15 amino acids. CDR3: CASNLAGDYGGELFF. CDR3 coding DNA: TGTGCCAGCAACCTAGCGGGAGATTACGGCGGGGAGCTGTTTTTT.

This chain connects TRBV7-9 to TRBJ1-1; D uncertain. The germline gives CDR1 SEHNR, CDR2 FQNEAQ (reference sequence). The CDR3 has 14 amino acids. V lost 2 bases to trimming and J lost 4 bases, with 11 bases between them. CDR3 sequence: CASSLQMEVTEAFF. CDR3 DNA: TGTGCCAGCAGCTTACAGATGGAGGTCACTGAAGCTTTCTTT.

This chain connects TRBV5-1 to TRBJ2-5; maybe TRBD1 (5 bases). Trimming removed 1 base from V and 4 bases from J, with 11 bases in between. The CDR3 extends over 14 amino acids. Germline loops: CDR1 SGHRS, CDR2 YFSETQ. The CDR3 coding sequence is TGCGCCAGCAGCTTGCCCCAGGGTCGAGAGACCCAGTACTTC. As protein: CASSLPQGRETQYF.

V is TRBV29-1 and J is TRBJ2-5; 10 bases agree with TRBD1. CDR1 is SQVTM and CDR2 is ANQGSEA in the germline V gene. CDR3 length equals 14 residues. J lost 5 bases, V lost 3 bases, and 6 bases had no gene match. CDR3 nucleotides: TGCAGCGTTGAGTGGGACAGGGGTCGGGAGACCCAGTACTTC. It yields the protein CSVEWDRGRETQYF.